This T cell receptor (beta chain) was obtained from a study of T cells expressing NK-cell markers. Study information: The study drew TCR beta repertoires from sorted CD3+CD56+NKG2C+, CD3+CD56+NKG2C- and CD3+CD56-NKG2C+ T cells. Sequenced donors, eight in total, included seven who were HCMV-seropositive and one who was seronegative.

TCRdb re-called the 5' RACE reads and catalogs CDR3 proteins one per entry, DNA excluded. Its table lists 300,000 to 500,000 distinct CDR3 sequences. On this clonotype: The target antigen is unknown.

Points from the study as a whole: NKG2C+ dominant clonotypes from several donors made up roughly 1.0-7.5% of CD8+ T cells. One observes that, in a handful of donors, these clonotypes were also the leading ones within the CD3+CD56-NKG2C+ fraction.

This sequence was found in a woman aged 45-59 years in good health. Sequenced material: blood T cells: a sorted CD56 or NKG2C T cell subset, CD4+ or CD8+ T cells, or bulk PBMC T cells (not recorded which).

The chain's CDR3 is CATSQNRNTGELFF. The rearrangement joins TRBV15 to TRBJ2-2. In germline, CDR1 is LNHNV, CDR2 YYDKDF (reference sequence). CDR3 size: 14 residues.